These 7 T cell receptor beta chains share one sample of origin, sequenced in a study of T cells expressing NK-cell markers. TCRdb reprocessed the 5' RACE reads and keeps a single row for each CDR3 protein, giving no DNA. This sample's table has about 21,000 distinct CDR3 sequences. Sequencing was done on a sample of blood T cells: a sorted CD56 or NKG2C T cell subset, CD4+ or CD8+ T cells, or bulk PBMC T cells (not recorded which). These receptor sequences come from a man aged 18-75 years in good health.

The chain links TRBV28 to TRBJ1-5; TCRdb calls TRBD1, which cannot be checked without DNA. This CDR3 region has 14 residues. Germline CDR1 reads MDHEN; CDR2 reads SYDVKM. CDR3 sequence reads: CASRTGFYNQPQHF.

The genes are TRBV7-2 and TRBJ1-1; the D call from TCRdb, TRBD1, cannot be confirmed without DNA. Germline assignment: CDR1 SGHTA and CDR2 FQGNSA. The CDR3 spans 13 residues. The CDR3 spells CASRPGGSTEAFF. The entire variable domain, with the rest obtained from reference TRBV7-2 and TRBJ1-1, is as follows: GAGVSQSPSNKVTEKGKDVELRCDPISGHTALYWYRQSLGQGLEFLIYFQGNSAPDKSGLPSDRFSAERTGGSVSTLTIQRTQQEDSAVYLCASRPGGSTEAFFGQGTRLTVV.

This chain links TRBV5-1 with TRBJ2-2; the TRBD1 assignment by TCRdb is unverifiable without DNA. Germline-derived CDR1 and CDR2 are SGHRS and YFSETQ. The CDR3 extends over 16 amino acids. CDR3 amino acids: CASSDRGTGRSGELFF.

The CDR3 is CASSQDPGQRKTQYF. This chain joins TRBV11-1 and TRBJ2-5; the TCRdb D gene call, TRBD1, has no DNA to confirm it. The CDR3 loop spans 15 amino acids. Germline assignment: CDR1 SGHAT and CDR2 FQDESV (reference sequence).

This chain links TRBV5-6 with TRBJ1-1. The CDR3 runs to 13 residues. Per the germline V gene, CDR1 is SGHDT and CDR2 is YYEEEE. The CDR3 sequence is CASSLGRNTEAFF. The full variable domain, completed using reference TRBV5-6 and TRBJ1-1, is DAGVTQSPTHLIKTRGQQVTLRCSPKSGHDTVSWYQQALGQGPQFIFQYYEEEERQRGNFPDRFSGHQFPNYSSELNVNALLLGDSALYLCASSLGRNTEAFFGQGTRLTVV.

The chain uses TRBV5-5 and TRBJ1-1. From germline, CDR1 is SGHKS and CDR2 YYEKEE (reference sequence). This CDR3 is built from 15 residues. CDR3 sequence: CASSLDSLRGTEAFF.

The gene calls are TRBV5-1 and TRBJ2-5; the D gene TCRdb calls, TRBD1, cannot be checked with no DNA. The CDR3 length is 17 residues. Germline CDR1 reads SGHRS; CDR2 reads YFSETQ. Here the CDR3 reads CASSLAVGTGYQETQYF.